This is a list of T cell receptor beta chains from one sample in a study of T cell responses to AZD1222 COVID-19 vaccine. Measured with immunoSEQ multiplex PCR; TCRdb has only the in-frame clones, and not every one. Of 200,000 or so clones listed, approximately 94% are singletons. Source: peripheral blood, taken on day 0 of AZD1222 vaccination. The source is an adult in good health. CDR3s include the opening cysteine and the closing phenylalanine or tryptophan. Fields, in order: clone size, V gene, J gene, CDR3 protein. Size is omitted from some rows. Given values are once, few, many or a class for expanded clones.

>NA|TRBV27|TRBJ1-6
CASTGRQGGSPLHF
>once|TRBV28|TRBJ1-2
CASSLSGGQGLVGYTF
>NA|TRBV11-2|TRBJ1-1
CASSFWPGTGDTEAFF
>NA|TRBV5-1|TRBJ2-7
CASSLGTSGTREQYF
>few|TRBV9|TRBJ1-5
CASSPSFGIDQPQHF
>few|TRBV28|TRBJ2-1
CASSVAGDHEQFF
>once|TRBV19|TRBJ1-4
CASALEEKLFF
>once|TRBV2|TRBJ2-1
CASRRGQGEQFF
>NA|TRBV19|TRBJ2-2
CASSMWASTGELFF
>NA|TRBV6-5|TRBJ1-1
CASRGVRAEAFF
>NA|TRBV27|TRBJ2-1
CASSSPTSGRAYEQFF
>NA|TRBV27|TRBJ2-7
CASSTSYEQYF
>NA|TRBV11-2|TRBJ2-5
CASSYTGGGQETQYF
>NA|TRBV6-5|TRBJ1-6
CASSQAGATAAPLHF
>NA|TRBV11-2|TRBJ1-4
CASSQEAGGRGTTNEKLFF
>NA|TRBV19|TRBJ2-7
CASSMAGTASYEQYF
>NA|TRBV18|TRBJ1-1
CASSPLGRGQQMNTEAFF
>NA|TRBV5-1|TRBJ2-3
CASSIRTVGTDTQYF
>NA|TRBV3-1/TRBV3-2|TRBJ1-2
CASSPWSDTNYGYTF
>NA|TRBV19|TRBJ1-5
CASKSIDRPLQPQHF
>NA|TRBV19|TRBJ1-6
CASSSTWTGSSYNSPLHF
>NA|TRBV15|TRBJ1-4
CATSKTTGGYNEKLFF
>NA|TRBV10-2|TRBJ2-1
CASSGTESSYNEQFF
>NA|TRBV7-9|TRBJ1-4
CASSAQGALVEKLFF
>NA|TRBV30|TRBJ2-7
CAWSVEQAGGQYF
>few|TRBV6-4|TRBJ2-3
CASSRAGEGDTQYF
>NA|TRBV5-1|TRBJ1-6
CASSPAGTHNSPLHF
>NA|TRBV18|TRBJ2-3
CASSREAGAGTDTQYF
>NA|TRBV20-1|TRBJ1-5
CSASRTSGQLDINQPQHF
>NA|TRBV5-1|TRBJ2-1
CASSLGQGGNEQFF
>NA|TRBV10-2|TRBJ2-3
CASTGLAASTDTQYF